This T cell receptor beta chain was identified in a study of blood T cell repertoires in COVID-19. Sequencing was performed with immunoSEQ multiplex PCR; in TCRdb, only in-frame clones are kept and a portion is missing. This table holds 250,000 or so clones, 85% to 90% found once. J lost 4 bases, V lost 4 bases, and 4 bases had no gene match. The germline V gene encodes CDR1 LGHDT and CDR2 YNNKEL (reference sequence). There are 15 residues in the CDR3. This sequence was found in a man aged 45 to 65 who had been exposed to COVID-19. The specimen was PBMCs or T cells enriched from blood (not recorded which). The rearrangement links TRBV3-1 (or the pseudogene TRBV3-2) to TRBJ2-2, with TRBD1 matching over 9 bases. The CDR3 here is CASSPKTGGTGELFF. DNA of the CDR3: TGTGCCAGCAGCCCGAAGACAGGGGGCACCGGGGAGCTGTTTTTT.